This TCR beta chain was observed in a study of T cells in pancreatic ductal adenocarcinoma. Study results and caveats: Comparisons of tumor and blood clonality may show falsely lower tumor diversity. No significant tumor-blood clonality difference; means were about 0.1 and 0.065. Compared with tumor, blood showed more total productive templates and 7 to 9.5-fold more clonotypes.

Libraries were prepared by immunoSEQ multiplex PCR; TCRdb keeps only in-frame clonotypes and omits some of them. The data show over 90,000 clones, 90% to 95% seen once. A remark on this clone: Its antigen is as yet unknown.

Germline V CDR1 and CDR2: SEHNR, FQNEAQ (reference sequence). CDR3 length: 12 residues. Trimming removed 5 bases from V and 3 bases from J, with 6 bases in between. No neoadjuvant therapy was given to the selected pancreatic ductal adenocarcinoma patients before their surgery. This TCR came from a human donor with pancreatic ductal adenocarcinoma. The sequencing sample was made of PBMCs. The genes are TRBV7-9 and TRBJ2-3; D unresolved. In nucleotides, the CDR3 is TGTGCCAGCAGCCGTGTTACAGATACGCAGTATTTT. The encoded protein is CASSRVTDTQYF.